This T cell receptor beta chain was sequenced for a study of cytomegalovirus exposure and HLA in healthy donors. V shed 5 bases, J shed 6 bases, and the junction held 4 bases outside the gene matches. Germline values: CDR1 SNHLY, CDR2 FYNNEI. The CDR3 has 13 amino acids. PCR used 60 Vbeta primers and 13 Jbeta primers. Repertoires were generated with immunoSEQ multiplex PCR, while TCRdb's copy carries only in-frame clones and drops some. The sample comprises about 190,000 clones, about nine tenths of which are singletons, and 1.3% rests with the top ten. This clone came up once. The TCR comes from a man younger than 45 in good health and CMV-seronegative. The chain has TRBV2 and TRBJ2-4, with 7 nucleotides matching TRBD1. The sequenced sample was PBMCs. The DNA of the CDR3 is TGTGCCAGCAGTTCCGACAGGGCAAACATTCAGTACTTC. It yields the protein CASSSDRANIQYF.